Here is one TCR beta chain with its context. What antigen it recognizes has not been identified. Per-base qualities were not stored, and no clone one base away is much larger. TCRbeta CDR3 regions were amplified from genomic DNA using the immunoSEQ Assay, a bias-controlled multiplex PCR. As for the original processing: The number of nucleated cells in each sample was estimated by amplification of reference gene primers within the assay. To quantify the absolute abundance of each unique TCRbeta CDR3 rearrangement, sequence reads were collapsed and filtered. For each sample, productive Simpson clonality was calculated as the square root of Simpson's diversity index across productive rearrangements. Held by TCRdb, this immuneACCESS table contains in-frame sequences only and omits some clones. Under half of the omission traces to an unresolved V gene where checked; the cause of the rest is unknown. V, J and clone size derive from that table, while D and trimming were established from the DNA sequence. The sample yields about 59,000 clones; approximately 80% were counted once. The top ten constitute roughly 28% of the sample.

Each collaborating institution followed its own protocols to collect whole blood in K2EDTA tubes. For TCRbeta analysis, collaborator samples were shipped as frozen whole blood, as isolated PBMCs, or as DNA extracted from either sample type. The germline V gene yields SGHTA for CDR1 and FQGTGA for CDR2. From cysteine to phenylalanine, the CDR3 is 15 amino acids long. Only CDR3 DNA is held: 45 bases, read in frame from base 1. V is trimmed back by 2 bases and J by 4 bases, and the junction contains 5 bases that no gene match accounts for. This sample stems from a study of blood T cell repertoires in COVID-19 (dated by TCRdb to the early 2020s). Concerning the study at large: The collaborator samples originated in the United States, Italy and Spain and spanned the acute and convalescent phases of COVID-19. The material from the prospective study consisted of cDNA or gDNA derived from T cells, B-cell-depleted T cells, or PBMCs. Subjects who had been exposed to COVID-19, were actively infected with it, or had recovered from it provided the deeply sampled blood TCRbeta repertoires that made up the dataset. The repertoires were released in a freely available public database meant as a resource for research on the immune response to SARS-CoV-2. Samples were obtained from the ongoing ImmuneRACE study (first 160 participants) and from about 1,300 subjects provided by 6 global collaborators. Sample metadata almost always included a de-identified subject ID, COVID-19 status, age in years and sex. Where available, HLA class I and class II types were obtained from metadata supplied by the sample provider rather than from assay-based typing.

Summary of the overall study and its limitations: The quantity of clinical and demographic metadata differed by source and by participant and was supplied without curation.

This clonotype was obtained from a woman of 80 years or more with active or convalescent COVID-19. The sequencing input was peripheral blood. This chain joins TRBV7-3 to TRBJ1-5, and TRBD1 matches 7 of the central bases. The CDR3 reads CASSLGGQPNQPQHF. The sequence in DNA is TGTGCCAGCAGCTTAGGGGGACAGCCGAATCAGCCCCAGCATTTT.